This T cell receptor beta chain was documented in a study of T cell changes during pregnancy in multiple sclerosis. Libraries were prepared by immunoSEQ multiplex PCR; TCRdb keeps only in-frame clonotypes and omits some of them. The sample holds tens of thousands of clones; about 93% are singletons and the top ten take over 0.55%. The source was CD4+ T cells from peripheral blood mononuclear cells, collected in the third trimester of pregnancy. The receptor comes from a female donor with multiple sclerosis, enrolled in a pregnancy study.

CDR3 protein: CASSAIRQGSGANVLTF. DNA of the CDR3: TGTGCCAGTAGTGCCATTCGACAGGGCTCTGGGGCCAACGTCCTGACTTTC. The V and J genes are TRBV19 and TRBJ2-6, with 7 bases fitting TRBD1. In germline, CDR1 is LNHDA, CDR2 SQIVND (reference sequence). J lost 0 bases, V lost 5 bases, and 7 bases had no gene match. The CDR3 is 17 residues long. The complete variable domain, with remaining parts taken from reference TRBV19 and TRBJ2-6, reads DGGITQSPKYLFRKEGQNVTLSCEQNLNHDAMYWYRQDPGQGLRLIYYSQIVNDFQKGDIAEGYSVSREKKESFPLTVTSAQKNPTAFYLCASSAIRQGSGANVLTFGAGSRLTVL.